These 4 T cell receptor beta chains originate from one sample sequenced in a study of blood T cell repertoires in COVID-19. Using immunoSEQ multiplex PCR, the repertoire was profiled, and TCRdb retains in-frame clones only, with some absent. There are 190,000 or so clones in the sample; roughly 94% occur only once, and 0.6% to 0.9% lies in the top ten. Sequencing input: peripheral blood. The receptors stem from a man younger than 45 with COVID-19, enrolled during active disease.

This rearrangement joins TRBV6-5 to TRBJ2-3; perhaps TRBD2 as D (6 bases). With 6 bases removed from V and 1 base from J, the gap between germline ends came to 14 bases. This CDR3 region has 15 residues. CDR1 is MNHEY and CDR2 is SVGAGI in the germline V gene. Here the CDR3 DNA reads TGTGCCAGCAGGCGCTGGGACTCTCGCACAGATACGCAGTATTTT. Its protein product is CASRRWDSRTDTQYF.

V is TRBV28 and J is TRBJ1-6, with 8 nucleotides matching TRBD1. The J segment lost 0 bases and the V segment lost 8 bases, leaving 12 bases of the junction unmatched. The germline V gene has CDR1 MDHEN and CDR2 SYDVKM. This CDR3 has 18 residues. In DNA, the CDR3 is TGTGCCAGCGGTTCCCTGGGGACAGGCCGCTCCTATAATTCACCCCTCCACTTT. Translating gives CASGSLGTGRSYNSPLHF.

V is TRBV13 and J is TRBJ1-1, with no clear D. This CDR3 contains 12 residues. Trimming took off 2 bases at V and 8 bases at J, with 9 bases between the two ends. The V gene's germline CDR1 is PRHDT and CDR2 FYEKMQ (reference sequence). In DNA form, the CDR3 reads TGTGCCAGCAGCTTATGGAGGGTAGAAGCTTTCTTT. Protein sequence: CASSLWRVEAFF.

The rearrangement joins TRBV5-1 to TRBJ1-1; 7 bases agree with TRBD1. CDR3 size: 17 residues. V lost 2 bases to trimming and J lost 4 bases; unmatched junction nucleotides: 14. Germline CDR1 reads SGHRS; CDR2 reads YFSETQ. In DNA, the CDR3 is TGCGCCAGCAGCTTTCAAAATTCGCAGGGGGGAGGCACTGAAGCTTTCTTT. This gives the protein CASSFQNSQGGGTEAFF.